Presented here are 5 T cell receptor beta chains from one specimen sequenced in a study of blood T cell repertoires in COVID-19. The method was immunoSEQ multiplex PCR; TCRdb's version includes in-frame clones alone and lacks a portion of them. This sample has 140,000 to 150,000 clones, with over 75% found just once. The sequencing sample was made of peripheral blood. The receptors originated from a woman between 55 and 75 years old with COVID-19, enrolled during active disease.

The chain links TRBV5-4 to TRBJ2-7, with 8 nucleotides matching TRBD1. J was trimmed by 2 bases and V by 4 bases; bases with no gene match: 8. There are 15 residues in the CDR3. Looked up from germline, CDR1 is SGHNT and CDR2 is YYREEE (reference sequence). The CDR3 sequence is CASSPRDRIAYEQYF. DNA for the CDR3: TGTGCCAGCAGCCCCCGGGACAGGATAGCCTACGAGCAGTACTTC.

V usage is TRBV27 and J usage is TRBJ2-7, with D possibly being TRBD2 (7 bases). V was clipped by 4 bases and J by 1 base, with 14 bases between them. In germline, CDR1 is MNHEY, CDR2 SMNVEV (reference sequence). The CDR3 length is 15 residues. CDR3 nucleotide sequence: TGTGCCAGCAGTTCTGGGGGAGGGGGTTCCTACGAGCAGTACTTC. It yields the protein CASSSGGGGSYEQYF.

The chain uses TRBV3-1 (or the pseudogene TRBV3-2) and TRBJ2-5; the D is unclear. The CDR3 covers 14 residues. The germline V and J ends were trimmed by 1 base and 5 bases, with 11 bases remaining between them. The V gene's germline CDR1 is LGHDT and CDR2 YNNKEL (reference sequence). CDR3 sequence (DNA): TGTGCCAGCAGCCAAGCCGGGTCCCGGGAGACCCAGTACTTC. Protein sequence: CASSQAGSRETQYF.

The V call is TRBV6-5, the J call TRBJ1-1, with a possible D match to TRBD1 (5 bases). This CDR3 contains 14 residues. The germline V gene has CDR1 MNHEY and CDR2 SVGAGI. V lost 7 bases to trimming and J lost 8 bases, with 20 bases between them. The CDR3 region is CASTNYAGMLEAFF. CDR3 sequence (DNA): TGTGCCAGCACAAATTACGCAGGGATGCTGGAAGCTTTCTTT.

This sequence joins TRBV12-3 or TRBV12-4 and TRBJ2-7; maybe TRBD1 (5 bases). The CDR3 sequence is 11 residues long. With 5 bases removed from V and 12 bases from J, the gap between germline ends came to 14 bases. The CDR3 DNA sequence: TGTGCCAGCAGTCTGGGAACAGGCAGGTACTTC. Its translation is CASSLGTGRYF.